The clone carrying this T cell receptor (beta chain) was observed a few times. These data are taken from a study of T-cell reconstitution after alpha-beta-depleted transplantation in children. Per the germline V gene, CDR1 is ENHRY and CDR2 is SYGVKD. After removal of 10 bases from V and 3 bases from J, the junction contained 12 bases not matched to a gene. There are 15 residues in the CDR3. A TCRbeta library incorporating unique molecular identifiers was prepared. TCRdb re-called the PCR reads through MiXCR, storing one row per CDR3 protein. Seen here are some 840,000 distinct CDR3 sequences, roughly 16% observed once, and the top ten hold just under 5%.

This specimen consisted of PBMCs, mostly from graft donor cells, obtained 360 days after TCRalphabeta/CD19-depleted stem cell transplant. The source is a male patient between 10 and 17 years old who had a stem cell transplant for acute lymphoblastic leukemia, so the T cells may come from the graft donor. The chain uses TRBV10-3 and TRBJ1-1, with TRBD1 matching 9 bases. The CDR3 coding sequence is TGTGCCACCGTAGGGACAGGGAGGGGGCACACTGAAGCTTTCTTT. It specifies CATVGTGRGHTEAFF.